What follows are 16 T cell receptor beta chains derived from one specimen sequenced in a study of cytomegalovirus exposure and HLA in healthy donors. In the PCR, 60 Vbeta and 13 Jbeta primers were used. The data were produced by immunoSEQ multiplex PCR, yet TCRdb's version contains in-frame clones alone and is incomplete. The sample has around 250,000 clones; 75% to 85% are singletons. Material for sequencing was PBMCs. The receptor source for this set is a woman aged 60 to 75 in good health and CMV-seropositive.

A single count supports this clone. Different DNA sequences within this sample yield the same CDR3. The V gene is TRBV5-1, the J gene TRBJ2-1; D call uncertain. Germline CDR1 is SGHRS and CDR2 is YFSETQ. The CDR3 runs 13 residues. V shed 3 bases and J shed 0 bases, with 4 bases lying between them. The CDR3 nucleotides read TGCGCCAGCAGCTCCTCCTCCTACAATGAGCAGTTCTTC. Protein: CASSSSSYNEQFF.

The chain recombines TRBV28 with TRBJ1-2, with D perhaps TRBD1 (6 bases). The V gene's germline CDR1 is MDHEN and CDR2 SYDVKM. The CDR3 is 13 amino acids. V was pared by 4 bases and J by 8 bases, with 14 bases between. CDR3 residues: CASSSTNRVGYTF. The CDR3 coding sequence is TGTGCCAGCAGTTCTACTAACAGGGTAGGCTACACCTTC.

The chain links TRBV6-6 to TRBJ2-7; 9 bases line up with TRBD1. J gave up 5 bases and V 7 bases, and 9 bases lay outside the gene matches. The CDR3 is 14 amino acids. Germline-derived CDR1 and CDR2 are MNHNY and SVGAGI (reference sequence). The CDR3 protein is CASKPLGQGDEQYF. The CDR3 DNA sequence: TGTGCCAGCAAACCACTGGGACAGGGAGACGAGCAGTACTTC.

This sequence joins TRBV19 and TRBJ1-3; 9 bases line up with TRBD1. Trimming removed 8 bases from V and 5 bases from J; junction bases left unmatched: 10. The germline V gene encodes CDR1 LNHDA and CDR2 SQIVND (reference sequence). This CDR3 comprises 15 residues. The CDR3: CASLRGQGGRNTIYF. CDR3 sequence (DNA): TGTGCCAGTTTGAGGGGACAGGGAGGAAGAAACACCATATATTTT.

V and J are TRBV11-1 and TRBJ1-2; 9 bases are shared with TRBD1. V lost 5 bases and J lost 8; bases outside the gene matches: 3. This CDR3 comprises 12 residues. Germline V gene lookup returns CDR1 SGHAT and CDR2 FQDESV (reference sequence). As DNA, the CDR3 is TGTGCCAGCAGCCGGACAGGGGTAGGCTACACCTTC. Translation: CASSRTGVGYTF.

This chain connects TRBV4-3 to TRBJ1-2, with 8 positions matching TRBD1. Trimming at V came to 0 bases and at J to 2 bases, leaving 5 bases not matched to a gene. Germline CDR1 LGHNA, CDR2 YSLEER. This CDR3 is built from 16 residues. CDR3 coding DNA: TGCGCCAGCAGCCAAGAAGGGTCAGGGGGCAACTATGGCTACACCTTC. It translates to CASSQEGSGGNYGYTF.

The genes are TRBV2 and TRBJ1-5; D call uncertain. V lost 2 bases, J lost 5 bases, and 7 bases lay in between. CDR1 and CDR2 from the germline V gene are SNHLY and FYNNEI. The length of the CDR3 is 13 residues. The CDR3 region has the DNA TGTGCCAGCAGTGAATCCGGGGATCAGCCCCAGCATTTT. It yields the protein CASSESGDQPQHF.

The chain is built from TRBV27 and TRBJ1-6; tentatively, D is TRBD1 (6 bases). Germline CDR1 and CDR2: MNHEY and SMNVEV (reference sequence). V dropped 2 bases and J dropped 2 bases, with 19 bases sitting between them. The CDR3 is made up of 19 amino acids. CDR3 in DNA: TGTGCCAGCAGTTTACGTACCCGGGACACTGAAGCCTATAATTCACCCCTCCACTTT. Its protein product is CASSLRTRDTEAYNSPLHF.

In its sample, this clone was seen once. The junction shows a germline mismatch at one end, possibly a read error. The V and J genes are TRBV7-9 and TRBJ2-7; possible D gene TRBD1, 5 bases. CDR1 and CDR2 (germline): SEHNR, FQNEAQ (reference sequence). This CDR3 is built from 16 residues. CDR3 nucleotides: TGTTCCAGCAGTTCGTCCGTTCCAGGGATATCCTACGAGCAGTACTTC. This codes for CSSSSSVPGISYEQYF. Combining the CDR3 with reference TRBV7-9 and TRBJ2-7 gives the whole variable domain DTGVSQNPRHKITKRGQNVTFRCDPISEHNRLYWYRQTLGQGPEFLTYFQNEAQLEKSRLLSDRFSAERPKGSFSTLEIQRTEQGDSAMYLCSSSSSVPGISYEQYFGPGTRLTVT.

The chain joins TRBV28 to TRBJ1-5; D is unresolved. V shed 3 bases and J shed 3 bases, with 9 bases lying between them. The CDR3 loop spans 14 amino acids. In germline, CDR1 is MDHEN, CDR2 SYDVKM. This chain's CDR3 is CASSLQVNNQPQHF. The CDR3 nucleotides are TGTGCCAGCAGTTTGCAGGTTAACAATCAGCCCCAGCATTTT.

This chain uses TRBV4-2 with TRBJ2-2, with 7 bases aligning to TRBD2. Germline CDR1 is LGHNA and CDR2 is YNFKEQ. The V segment lost 3 bases and the J segment 6 bases; nucleotides outside the gene matches: 7. This CDR3 has 15 residues. Here the CDR3 reads CASSHPGEGSGELFF. Here the CDR3 DNA reads TGTGCCAGCAGCCATCCCGGGGAGGGTTCCGGGGAGCTGTTTTTT.

J is TRBJ2-2 and V is TRBV7-2; a possible D gene is TRBD2 (5 bases). The CDR3 has 15 amino acids. Germline loops: CDR1 SGHTA, CDR2 FQGNSA. V was shortened by 4 bases and J by 7 bases, with 16 bases between the two germline ends. The CDR3 protein is CASSSPSRTYGELFF. For the CDR3, the DNA is TGTGCCAGCAGCTCGCCATCTCGGACTTACGGGGAGCTGTTTTTT.

This chain uses TRBV9 with TRBJ2-7, with D maybe TRBD2 (5 bases). Germline CDR1 and CDR2: SGDLS and YYNGEE. Trimming took 6 bases from V and 6 from J, leaving 19 bases between them. The CDR3 covers 14 residues. CDR3 loop: CASNPGRGYSEQYF. CDR3 nucleotide sequence: TGTGCCAGCAACCCGGGCCGGGGATATAGCGAGCAGTACTTC.

The rearrangement uses TRBV5-8 and TRBJ2-5; no definite D call. The germline gives CDR1 SGHTS, CDR2 YDEGEE. The V gene lost 3 bases and the J gene lost 1 base, with 10 bases spanning the gap. The CDR3 consists of 14 residues. CDR3 sequence: CASSSKLIQETQYF. CDR3 DNA sequence: TGTGCCAGCAGCTCAAAACTGATCCAAGAGACCCAGTACTTC.

The chain has TRBV29-1 and TRBJ1-1; D uncertain. V lost 5 bases to trimming and J lost 7 bases, with 14 bases between them. The CDR3 contains 12 residues. CDR1 and CDR2 from the germline V gene are SQVTM and ANQGSEA. The CDR3: CSVKSGVFEAFF. The DNA for the CDR3 is TGCAGCGTTAAGAGCGGGGTTTTTGAAGCTTTCTTT.

V and J are TRBV9 and TRBJ2-7, with a tentative D call TRBD2 (6 bases). Trimming pared 0 bases from V and 5 bases from J, leaving 15 bases between. Germline V lookup: CDR1 SGDLS, CDR2 YYNGEE. The CDR3 is 15 residues long. The CDR3 bases are TGTGCCAGCAGCGTAGACGGGAGTGGTCGGAACGAGCAGTACTTC. This sequence encodes CASSVDGSGRNEQYF.